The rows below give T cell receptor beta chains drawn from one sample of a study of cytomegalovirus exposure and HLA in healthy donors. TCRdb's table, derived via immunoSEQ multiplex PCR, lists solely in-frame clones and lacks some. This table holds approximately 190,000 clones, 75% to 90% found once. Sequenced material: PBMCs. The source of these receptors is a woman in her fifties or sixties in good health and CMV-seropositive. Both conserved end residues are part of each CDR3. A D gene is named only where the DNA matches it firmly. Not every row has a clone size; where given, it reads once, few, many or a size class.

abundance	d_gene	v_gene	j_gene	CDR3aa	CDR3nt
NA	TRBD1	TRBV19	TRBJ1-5	CASSIDSRQGVGNQPQHF	TGTGCCAGTAGTATAGATTCTAGACAGGGGGTTGGCAATCAGCCCCAGCATTTT
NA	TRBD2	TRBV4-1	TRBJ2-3	CASSLSGTSGGEDTQYF	TGCGCCAGCAGTCTATCAGGGACTAGCGGGGGGGAAGATACGCAGTATTTT
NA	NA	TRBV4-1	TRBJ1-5	CASSQIGTGGRSNQPQHF	TGCGCCAGCAGCCAAATCGGGACGGGGGGCCGGAGCAATCAGCCCCAGCATTTT
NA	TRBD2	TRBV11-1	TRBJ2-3	CASSWAAGRPVDTQYF	TGTGCCAGCAGCTGGGCAGCGGGACGCCCCGTAGATACGCAGTATTTT
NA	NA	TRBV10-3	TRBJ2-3	CAISGIAGFLIGTDTQYF	TGTGCCATCAGTGGGATCGCAGGGTTTCTAATTGGAACAGATACGCAGTATTTT
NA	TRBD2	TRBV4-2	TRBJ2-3	CASSQESSGGVRGRTDTQYF	TGTGCCAGCAGCCAAGAAAGTAGCGGGGGGGTCCGGGGAAGGACAGATACGCAGTATTTT
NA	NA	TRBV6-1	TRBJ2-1	CASRRLLGAYNEQFF	TGTGCCAGCAGGAGACTACTGGGCGCCTACAATGAGCAGTTCTTC
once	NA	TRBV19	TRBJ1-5	CASSIASGFNQPQHF	TGTGCCAGTAGTATAGCCAGCGGTTTCAATCAGCCCCAGCATTTT
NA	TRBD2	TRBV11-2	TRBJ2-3	CASRLLAGGPGDTQYF	TGTGCCAGCAGGTTACTAGCGGGGGGGCCCGGAGATACGCAGTATTTT
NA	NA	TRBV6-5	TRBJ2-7	CASSPMLGRRDEQYF	TGTGCCAGCAGCCCTATGCTGGGGAGGCGGGACGAGCAGTACTTC
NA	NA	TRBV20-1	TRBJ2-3	CSAREEDTQYF	TGCAGTGCTAGAGAAGAGGATACGCAGTATTTT
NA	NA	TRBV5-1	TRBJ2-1	CASSLNGAYNEQFF	TGCGCCAGCAGCTTGAACGGGGCCTACAATGAGCAGTTCTTC
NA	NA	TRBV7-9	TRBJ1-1	CSSSSGISEAFF	TGTTCCAGCAGTTCAGGGATCAGTGAAGCTTTCTTT
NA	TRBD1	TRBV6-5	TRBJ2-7	CASSLQGANEQYF	TGTGCCAGCAGTCTACAGGGGGCGAATGAGCAGTACTTC
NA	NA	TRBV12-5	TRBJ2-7	CASGLVEKGHLIPYEQYF	TGTGCTAGTGGTTTGGTCGAGAAGGGACACCTAATACCCTATGAGCAGTACTTC
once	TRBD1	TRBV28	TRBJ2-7	CASSLHLGQGVYEQYF	TGTGCCAGCAGTTTACATCTGGGACAGGGGGTCTACGAGCAGTACTTC
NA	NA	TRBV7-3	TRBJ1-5	CASSPNPGTSSDQPQHF	TGTGCCAGCAGCCCCAACCCCGGGACATCTTCCGATCAGCCCCAGCATTTT
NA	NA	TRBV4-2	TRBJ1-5	CASSPRADSNQPQHF	TGTGCCAGCAGCCCCAGGGCGGATAGCAATCAGCCCCAGCATTTT
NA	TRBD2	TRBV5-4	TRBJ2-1	CAGSSGGNNEQFF	TGTGCCGGAAGTAGCGGGGGGAACAATGAGCAGTTCTTC
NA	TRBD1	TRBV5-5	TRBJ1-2	CASSLAWQGVYGYTF	TGTGCCAGCAGCTTGGCCTGGCAGGGGGTCTATGGCTACACCTTC
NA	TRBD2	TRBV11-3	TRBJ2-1	CASSFGLAGGDEQFF	TGTGCCAGCAGCTTCGGACTAGCGGGGGGCGATGAGCAGTTCTTC
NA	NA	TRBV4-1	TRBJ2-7	CASSQGQGTIYEQYF	TGCGCCAGCAGCCAAGGACAGGGGACTATCTACGAGCAGTACTTC
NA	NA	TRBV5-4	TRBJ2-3	CASSPPFQSTDTQYF	TGTGCCAGCAGCCCCCCTTTCCAGTCCACAGATACGCAGTATTTT
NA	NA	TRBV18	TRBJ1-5	CASSPNQGSNQPQHF	TGTGCCAGCTCACCAAACCAGGGGTCCAATCAGCCCCAGCATTTT
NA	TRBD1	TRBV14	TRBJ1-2	CASSPTGPPYGYTF	TGTGCCAGCAGCCCGACAGGGCCCCCCTATGGCTACACCTTC
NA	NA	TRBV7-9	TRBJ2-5	CSSSFVQETQYF	TGTTCCAGCAGCTTCGTTCAGGAGACCCAGTACTTC
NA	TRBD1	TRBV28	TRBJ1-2	CASSWGDSATGYTF	TGTGCCAGCAGTTGGGGGGACAGCGCCACTGGCTACACCTTC
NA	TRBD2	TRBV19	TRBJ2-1	CASSQRGGYNEQFF	TGTGCCAGTAGTCAGCGGGGGGGCTACAATGAGCAGTTCTTC
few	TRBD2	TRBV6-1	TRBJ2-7	CASTRTSGTYEQYF	TGTGCCAGCACCAGGACTAGCGGAACCTACGAGCAGTACTTC
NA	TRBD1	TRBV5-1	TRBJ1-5	CASSWTGEGNQPQHF	TGCGCCAGCAGCTGGACAGGGGAAGGCAATCAGCCCCAGCATTTT
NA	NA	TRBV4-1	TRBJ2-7	CASSQAQGADEQYF	TGCGCCAGCAGCCAAGCCCAGGGCGCCGACGAGCAGTACTTC
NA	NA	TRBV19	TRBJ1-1	CASSSKKGADTEAFF	TGTGCCAGTAGTTCAAAAAAGGGAGCGGACACTGAAGCTTTCTTT
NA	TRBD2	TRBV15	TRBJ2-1	CATRNRYGTSTYNEQFF	TGTGCCACCCGAAATCGTTACGGGACTAGTACCTACAATGAGCAGTTCTTC
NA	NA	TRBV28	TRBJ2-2	CASSFGGQSKTTGELFF	TGTGCCAGCAGTTTCGGAGGTCAGTCCAAAACGACCGGGGAGCTGTTTTTT
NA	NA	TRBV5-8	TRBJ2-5	CASSLVHSQETQYF	TGTGCCAGCAGCTTGGTGCACAGCCAAGAGACCCAGTACTTC
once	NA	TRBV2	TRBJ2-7	CASSESFVDVEETYERYF	TGTGCCAGCAGTGAATCATTTGTTGACGTAGAGGAGACCTACGAGCGGTACTTC
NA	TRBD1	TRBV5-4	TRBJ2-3	CASSPGTGSTDTQYF	TGTGCCAGCAGCCCCGGGACAGGGTCAACAGATACGCAGTATTTT
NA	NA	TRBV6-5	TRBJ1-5	CASSLELSQPQHF	TGTGCCAGCAGTCTAGAACTAAGTCAGCCCCAGCATTTT
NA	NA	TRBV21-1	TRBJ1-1	CASSDAGTGFREAFF	TGTGCCAGCAGCGACGCCGGGACAGGGTTTAGGGAAGCTTTCTTT
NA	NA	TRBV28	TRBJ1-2	CASSRTGNAGYTF	TGTGCCAGCAGCCGTACAGGGAACGCTGGCTACACCTTC
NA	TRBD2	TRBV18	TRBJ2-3	CASSRGGTDTQYF	TGTGCCAGCTCGCGGGGGGGCACAGATACGCAGTATTTT
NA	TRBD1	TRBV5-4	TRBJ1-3	CASSLGTAGNTIYF	TGTGCCAGCAGCCTCGGGACAGCTGGAAACACCATATATTTT
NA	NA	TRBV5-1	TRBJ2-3	CASSFGAGGVTDTQYF	TGCGCCAGCAGCTTCGGGGCGGGCGGGGTTACAGATACGCAGTATTTT
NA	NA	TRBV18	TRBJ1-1	CASSPTGQSNTEAFF	TGTGCCAGCTCGCCAACAGGACAGTCGAACACTGAAGCTTTCTTT
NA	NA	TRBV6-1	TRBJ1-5	CASRGLGQPQHF	TGTGCCAGCCGGGGTCTGGGTCAGCCCCAGCATTTT
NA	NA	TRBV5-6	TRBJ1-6	CASSLDRVGNSPLHF	TGTGCCAGCAGCTTGGACAGGGTGGGAAATTCACCCCTCCACTTT
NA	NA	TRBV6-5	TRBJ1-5	CASSRNSNQPQHF	TGTGCCAGCAGCCGAAACTCCAATCAGCCCCAGCATTTT
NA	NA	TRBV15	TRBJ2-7	CATGAGTINSYEQYF	TGTGCCACCGGTGCCGGGACAATTAACTCCTACGAGCAGTACTTC
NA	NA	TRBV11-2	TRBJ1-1	CASSFGFEAFF	TGTGCCAGCAGCTTCGGGTTCGAAGCTTTCTTT
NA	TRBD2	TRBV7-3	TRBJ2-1	CASSPSGGAWDEQFF	TGTGCCAGCAGCCCTAGCGGGGGGGCGTGGGATGAGCAGTTCTTC
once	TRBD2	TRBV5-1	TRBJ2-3	CASSVGTSEFTDTQYF	TGCGCCAGCAGCGTAGGGACTAGCGAGTTCACAGATACGCAGTATTTT
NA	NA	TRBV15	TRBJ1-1	CATSRDDGGATEAFF	TGTGCCACCAGCAGAGATGACGGGGGGGCAACTGAAGCTTTCTTT
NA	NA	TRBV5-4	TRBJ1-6	CASRSRDGDNSPLHF	TGTGCCAGCAGGTCGCGGGACGGCGATAATTCACCCCTCCACTTT